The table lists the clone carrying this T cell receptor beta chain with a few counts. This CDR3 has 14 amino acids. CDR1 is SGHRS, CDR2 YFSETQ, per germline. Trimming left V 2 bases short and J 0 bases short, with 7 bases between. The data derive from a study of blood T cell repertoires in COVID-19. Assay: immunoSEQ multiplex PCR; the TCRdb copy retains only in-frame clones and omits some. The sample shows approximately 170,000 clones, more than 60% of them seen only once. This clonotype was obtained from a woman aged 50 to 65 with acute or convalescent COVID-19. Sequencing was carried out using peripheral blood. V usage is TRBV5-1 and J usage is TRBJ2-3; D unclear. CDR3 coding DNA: TGCGCCAGCAGCTTCACGGAGAGCACAGATACGCAGTATTTT. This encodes CASSFTESTDTQYF.